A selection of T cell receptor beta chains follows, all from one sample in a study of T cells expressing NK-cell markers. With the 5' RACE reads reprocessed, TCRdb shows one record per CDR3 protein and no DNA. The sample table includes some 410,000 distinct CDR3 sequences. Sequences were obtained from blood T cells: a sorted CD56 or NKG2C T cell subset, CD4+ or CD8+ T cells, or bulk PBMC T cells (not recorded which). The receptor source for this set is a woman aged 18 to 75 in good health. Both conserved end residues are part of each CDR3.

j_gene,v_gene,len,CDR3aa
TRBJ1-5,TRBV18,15,CASSEGQRANQPQHF
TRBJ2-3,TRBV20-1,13,CSASKAATDTQYF
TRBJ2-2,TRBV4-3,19,CASSQDMSAGAPNTGELFF
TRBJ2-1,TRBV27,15,CASRGTSGRLNEQFF
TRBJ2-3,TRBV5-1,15,CASSFSGARGDTQYF
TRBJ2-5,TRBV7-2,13,CASSLPQLETQYF
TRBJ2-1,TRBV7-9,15,CASSLKGVSYNEQFF
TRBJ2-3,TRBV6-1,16,CASSPDSSGGTDTQYF
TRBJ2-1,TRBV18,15,CASSPPSNVDNEQFF
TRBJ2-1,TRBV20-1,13,CSRTGTRDSEQFF
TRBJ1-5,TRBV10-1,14,CASSRSGTNQPQHF
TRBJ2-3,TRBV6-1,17,CASSESPTSVAHDTQYF
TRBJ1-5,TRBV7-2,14,CASSREGREQPQHF
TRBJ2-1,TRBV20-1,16,CSAQETGLRSYNEQFF
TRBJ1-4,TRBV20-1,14,CSASRRATNEKLFF
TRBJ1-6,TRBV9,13,CASSERGRGSLHF
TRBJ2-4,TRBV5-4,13,CASSAPPGQDKYF
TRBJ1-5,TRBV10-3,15,CATTRGGASGQPQHF
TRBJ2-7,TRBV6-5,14,CASSWTTSEGEQYF
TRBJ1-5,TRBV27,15,CASSFGTGKGQPQHF
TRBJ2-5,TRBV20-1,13,CSATGPKWETQYF
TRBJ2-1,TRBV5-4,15,CASAPGGLLNNEQFF
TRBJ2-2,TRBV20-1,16,CSARDPAGGSPGELFF
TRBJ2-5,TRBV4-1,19,CASSQGGESGTSTRETQYF
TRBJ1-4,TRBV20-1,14,CSARQTQSNEKLFF
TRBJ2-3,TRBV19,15,CASQPGPASTDTQYF
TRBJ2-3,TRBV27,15,CASSTGVWSTDTQYF
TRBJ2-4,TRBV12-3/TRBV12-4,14,CASTWGGAKNIQYF
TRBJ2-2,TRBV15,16,CATSPTGAANTGELFF
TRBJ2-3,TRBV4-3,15,CASSRGAIDTDTQYF
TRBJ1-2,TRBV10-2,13,CASSESSGQGYTF
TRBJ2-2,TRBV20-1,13,CSASRGKPGELFF
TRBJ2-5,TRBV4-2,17,CASSQEWLAEEQETQYF
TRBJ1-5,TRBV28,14,CASSTGGAGQPQHF
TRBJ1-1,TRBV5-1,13,CASSRTGRAEAFF
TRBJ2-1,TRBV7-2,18,CASSIARGPGLAVNEQFF
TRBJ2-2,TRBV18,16,CASSARDRQYTGELFF
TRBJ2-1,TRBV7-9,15,CASSLTSGSRNEQFF
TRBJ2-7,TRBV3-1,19,CASSQQALPGLAGGYEQYF
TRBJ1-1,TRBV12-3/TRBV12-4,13,CASIVTENTEAFF
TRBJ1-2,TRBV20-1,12,CSARPDRGGYTF
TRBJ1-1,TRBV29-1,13,CSVVGGANTEAFF
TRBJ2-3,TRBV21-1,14,CARGERSSTDTQYF
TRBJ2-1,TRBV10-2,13,CASSELNYNEQFF
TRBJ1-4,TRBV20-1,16,CSARGPGGDRTEKLFF